This TCR beta chain comes out of a study of blood T cell repertoires in COVID-19. Study at large: PBMCs, B-cell-depleted T cells, or T cells were the source of the cDNA or gDNA that made up the material.

Assay used: immunoSEQ multiplex PCR; TCRdb lists only in-frame clones, some missing. The table shows tens of thousands of clones, with 75% to 90% occurring only once. V gave up 4 bases and J gave up 2 bases; unmatched junction bases: 1. The CDR3 contains 14 residues. The germline V gene has CDR1 LNHDA and CDR2 SQIVND (reference sequence). This clonotype originated in a woman aged 70-85 years with acute or convalescent COVID-19. V gene TRBV19 combines with J gene TRBJ2-1; 8 nucleotides align to TRBD1. Sequencing input: peripheral blood. The CDR3 DNA follows: TGTGCCAGTAGTAAGGACAGGGCCTACAATGAGCAGTTCTTC. Protein: CASSKDRAYNEQFF.